The rows below give T cell receptor beta chains drawn from one sample of a study of blood T cell repertoires in COVID-19. Sequencing was performed with immunoSEQ multiplex PCR; in TCRdb, only in-frame clones are kept and a portion is missing. The data contain about 230,000 clones, roughly 88% of them seen just once; the ten biggest clones take up over 2%. Sequenced input: peripheral blood. These receptors were taken from a middle-aged man who had recovered from COVID-19. Both conserved end residues are part of each CDR3. The D gene is left open where the match is weak. A clone size is listed for some rows: how often the clone was seen (once, few, many), or a class if it is expanded.

V	length	J	D	size	CDR3	DNA
TRBV6-2/TRBV6-3	17	TRBJ2-7	-	few	CASSTTKRGGPTYEQYF	TGTGCCAGCAGCACTACGAAACGCGGAGGGCCGACCTACGAGCAGTACTTC
TRBV3-1/TRBV3-2	14	TRBJ2-7	-	-	CASSAGLGSYEQYF	TGTGCCAGCAGCGCAGGACTCGGCTCCTACGAGCAGTACTTC
TRBV6-2/TRBV6-3	15	TRBJ2-1	TRBD2	few	CASSYRGVQVDEQFF	TGTGCCAGCAGTTACCGGGGGGTCCAAGTCGATGAGCAGTTCTTC
TRBV10-3	15	TRBJ2-7	TRBD2	-	CAISVRLAGAYEQYF	TGTGCCATCAGCGTCCGGTTAGCGGGAGCCTACGAGCAGTACTTC
TRBV7-2	15	TRBJ2-7	TRBD1	-	CASSHTGTGAYEQYF	TGTGCCAGCAGCCATACCGGGACAGGGGCCTACGAGCAGTACTTC
TRBV29-1	16	TRBJ2-1	TRBD2	-	CSVVFLAGGFNNEQFF	TGCAGCGTTGTTTTCCTAGCGGGGGGTTTCAACAATGAGCAGTTCTTC
TRBV2	14	TRBJ1-1	-	-	CASSTAGGGTEAFF	TGTGCCAGCAGTACGGCAGGAGGAGGCACTGAAGCTTTCTTT
TRBV24-1	12	TRBJ2-1	-	-	CATRGLGGEQFF	TGTGCCACCAGGGGACTCGGGGGTGAGCAGTTCTTC
TRBV28	13	TRBJ2-3	-	-	CASSLVYPDTQYF	TGTGCCAGCAGTCTAGTGTACCCAGATACGCAGTATTTT
TRBV30	15	TRBJ2-7	TRBD1	once	CAWTNGGTGGFEQYF	TGTGCCTGGACGAACGGCGGGACAGGGGGTTTCGAGCAGTACTTC
TRBV6-1	13	TRBJ1-2	-	-	CASSDGIAHGYTF	TGTGCCAGCAGTGACGGGATAGCTCATGGCTACACCTTC
TRBV5-5	14	TRBJ1-1	TRBD1	-	CASSLTGVNTEAFF	TGTGCCAGCAGCTTGACAGGGGTTAACACTGAAGCTTTCTTT
TRBV27	15	TRBJ2-1	TRBD2	-	CASSQTSGGVDEQFF	TGTGCCAGCAGTCAGACTAGCGGGGGGGTGGATGAGCAGTTCTTC
TRBV7-2	16	TRBJ2-5	TRBD2	-	CASSPRLAGDSRTQYF	TGTGCCAGCAGCCCAAGACTAGCGGGGGACAGTCGGACCCAGTACTTC
TRBV5-6	14	TRBJ1-4	TRBD1	-	CASSSDRVAEKLFF	TGTGCCAGCAGCTCCGACAGGGTAGCCGAAAAACTGTTTTTT
TRBV5-8	15	TRBJ2-7	TRBD1	few	CASSSGQGAFYEQYF	TGTGCCAGCAGCTCCGGACAGGGGGCATTCTACGAGCAGTACTTC
TRBV10-2	15	TRBJ1-2	TRBD1	-	CASRTATGETYGYTF	TGCGCCAGCAGAACAGCGACAGGGGAAACCTATGGCTACACCTTC
TRBV12-3/TRBV12-4	13	TRBJ1-2	-	-	CASTWTANYGYTF	TGTGCCAGCACCTGGACAGCTAACTATGGCTACACCTTC
TRBV5-5	13	TRBJ2-7	-	-	CASSLGENYEQYF	TGTGCCAGCAGCTTGGGCGAGAACTACGAGCAGTACTTC
TRBV6-2/TRBV6-3	12	TRBJ2-1	-	-	CASSYSGVEQFF	TGTGCCAGCAGTTACTCCGGGGTGGAGCAGTTCTTC
TRBV2	15	TRBJ2-2	TRBD1	-	CASSVDRAIAGELFF	TGTGCCAGCAGTGTGGACAGGGCTATAGCCGGGGAGCTGTTTTTT
TRBV9	13	TRBJ1-4	-	-	CASSVGFSEKLFF	TGTGCCAGCAGTGTCGGGTTTAGTGAAAAACTGTTTTTT
TRBV10-1	16	TRBJ1-4	-	once	CASSSQKWTGIEKLFF	TGCGCCAGCAGTTCGCAGAAGTGGACTGGGATCGAAAAACTGTTTTTT
TRBV4-1	16	TRBJ2-5	-	-	CASSREVPGDRETQYF	TGCGCCAGCAGCCGTGAAGTCCCGGGAGACCGAGAGACCCAGTACTTC
TRBV11-2	13	TRBJ2-7	-	-	CASSLGQHYEQYF	TGTGCCAGCAGCTTAGGACAGCACTACGAGCAGTACTTC
TRBV9	17	TRBJ2-3	TRBD2	-	CASSVALVAGFGDTQYF	TGTGCCAGCAGCGTAGCTTTGGTAGCGGGATTCGGGGATACGCAGTATTTT
TRBV30	15	TRBJ2-1	TRBD2	once	CAWTSGRAGLGEQFF	TGTGCCTGGACTAGCGGGAGGGCCGGTTTGGGTGAGCAGTTCTTC
TRBV5-1	16	TRBJ1-1	-	-	CASSLAVPLAGTEAFF	TGCGCCAGCAGCTTGGCCGTCCCTCTGGCTGGTACTGAAGCTTTCTTT
TRBV4-3	14	TRBJ2-7	TRBD2	few	CASSQEGGSYEQYF	TGCGCCAGCAGCCAAGAGGGGGGGTCCTACGAGCAGTACTTC
TRBV4-3	16	TRBJ1-1	-	once	CASSQADGGMNTEAFF	TGCGCCAGCAGCCAAGCGGACGGAGGTATGAACACTGAAGCTTTCTTT
TRBV2	16	TRBJ2-7	-	-	CASSSTATGPSYEQYF	TGTGCCAGCTCCTCAACCGCGACAGGACCTTCCTACGAGCAGTACTTC
TRBV7-9	15	TRBJ2-6	-	-	CASTPSGSGANVLTF	TGTGCCAGCACGCCTTCGGGGAGTGGGGCCAACGTCCTGACTTTC
TRBV4-3	17	TRBJ2-3	TRBD2	-	CASSQDLLAGGTDTQYF	TGCGCCAGCAGCCAAGATCTTCTAGCGGGGGGAACAGATACGCAGTATTTT
TRBV5-1	16	TRBJ1-2	TRBD1	-	CASSSTGTGGILGYTF	TGCGCCAGCAGCTCAACCGGGACAGGGGGTATCCTCGGCTACACCTTC
TRBV7-2	14	TRBJ1-1	-	few	CASSLEARGTEAFF	TGTGCCAGCAGCTTAGAGGCAAGGGGCACTGAAGCTTTCTTT
TRBV6-2/TRBV6-3	16	TRBJ1-1	TRBD1	-	CASSSPLTGGNTEAFF	TGTGCCAGCAGTTCTCCCCTGACAGGGGGGAACACTGAAGCTTTCTTT
TRBV3-1/TRBV3-2	14	TRBJ2-5	TRBD2	-	CASVASGVQETQYF	TGTGCCAGCGTTGCTAGCGGGGTCCAAGAGACCCAGTACTTC